This T cell receptor (beta chain) was identified in a study of shared clonotypes between healthy human individuals. Here immunoSEQ multiplex PCR was the method, and the copy in TCRdb shows in-frame clones only, minus some. The sample yields some 2,500,000 clones, about 90% seen once. Study-wide findings and caveats: Unshared clonotypes carried lower generation probabilities than those common to all four donors. For naive CD4 cells, roughly 4.8% of clonotypes were shared across a handful of donors. Only blood underwent sampling, and tissue repertoires likely differ.

As regards this clone: The antigen remains unidentified.

The receptor was isolated from a man younger than 35 in good health. Some clones in this sample may be carry-over from other donors' samples. Sequenced sample: naive CD4+ T cells from PBMCs. The subset was: CD45RA+ positively selected.

In DNA, the CDR3 is TGTGCCAGCAGTAGGAACGACAGGGCCCACGAGCAGTACTTC. It translates to CASSRNDRAHEQYF. The chain is built from TRBV28 and TRBJ2-7; 7 bases match TRBD1. Germline CDR1 and CDR2: MDHEN and SYDVKM. The ends lost 5 bases at V and 5 bases at J; junction bases unmatched: 9. The CDR3 contains 14 residues.